This T cell receptor beta chain originates from a study of monozygotic twins with inflammatory bowel disease (dated by TCRdb to the late 2010s). Some background on the complete study: The complete study included about 30 monozygotic twin pairs: 19 IBD-discordant Danish pairs and nine German pairs, of which four were IBD-concordant and five were IBD-discordant. Each individual had, on average, about 151 000 unique TCRalpha sequences and 181 000 unique TCRbeta sequences available for analysis. The search for disease-associated traits relied mainly on comparing IBD patients with their genetically identical healthy co-twins within discordant pairs. What the work shows at the level of the full study, not this receptor alone: Background noise and inter-individual variability may have been introduced into the repertoires by the differing immunosuppressive treatments among patients. Fewer clonotypes were shared with other individuals by IBD patients than by healthy twins, most markedly in patients showing signs of disease activity. Distinction between different T cell subtypes could not be achieved in the analysis. Measured by the inverse Simpson index, TCRbeta repertoire diversity was lower in IBD patients than in their healthy co-twins. No single strong signal or clonotype linked to IBD turned up in the results, so the idea that one exists was not supported. Concordant and discordant twins showed no difference in repertoire similarity, possibly because of limited statistical power.

From each donor, a roughly 2.6 ml peripheral blood sample was collected into PAXgene tubes and stored at -80 degrees C. Total RNA was isolated from whole blood with the PAXgene blood miRNA kit on an automated QIAcube, without T cell sorting. Peripheral blood from monozygotic twin pairs concordant or discordant for inflammatory bowel disease was subjected to deep TCRalpha and TCRbeta repertoire profiling with unique molecular barcoding. Smoking habits were recorded for all twin pairs, and each individual was classified as a current, former or never smoker. Library preparation used 5' RACE. For each TCR library, approximately 3,700 ng of total RNA was used. cDNA was synthesized with SMARTScribe reverse transcriptase in eight separate reactions per sample. Unique molecular identifiers containing a 6-nucleotide sample barcode were introduced through template switching during cDNA synthesis. TCRalpha and TCRbeta cDNA was amplified in two nested PCRs of about 17 and 10 cycles, and bead purification was carried out after each PCR. Before amplification, the cDNA was treated with uracil DNA-glycosylase and purified using the QIAquick PCR purification kit. In the second PCR, Illumina TruSeq-compatible adapters and sample-specific barcodes were added. Library quality and concentration were checked on TapeStation and Qubit, and libraries were pooled at about 5 ng each. The pooled libraries were sequenced with 2 x 100 bp reads and custom sequencing primers on an Illumina HiSeq2500 single-index Rapid Run. The authors' analysis ran thus. MiGEC version 1.2.6 was used for UMI-based consensus assembly to correct PCR and sequencing errors. MiXCR version 2.1.1 handled V(D)J alignment, clonotype assembly and CDR3 extraction. Gene usage, clonotype sharing and MAIT/NKT TCR abundance were normalised by analysing the top 1000, 10 000 and 20 000 clonotypes per sample. After downsampling to 27 000 UMIs, diversity was calculated as the inverse Simpson index using the vegan R package. Statistical testing used paired Mann-Whitney U tests on the discordant twin pairs and applied Benjamini-Hochberg correction for multiple testing. Following reprocessing of the reads by TCRdb, the data hold one row per CDR3 protein sequence and no DNA is available. V and J calls and clone size were set by TCRdb, not the authors. This sample's table has entries for 190,000 or so distinct CDR3 sequences. Around 1.5% of the sample goes to the ten largest clones.

Note on this clonotype: Its antigen is not yet known.

The CDR3 holds 14 amino acids from the cysteine to the phenylalanine. No DNA is recorded. Recombination connected TRBV12-3 or TRBV12-4 to TRBJ2-3; no DNA is available, so the TRBD2 call from TCRdb remains unchecked. The specimen sequenced was blood. This TCR was recovered from a human donor with ulcerative colitis or Crohn's disease, or a healthy co-twin of an affected twin (not recorded which). The CDR3 in this case is CASSSRMYTDTQYF.